The subject of this entry is one T cell receptor beta chain. Its cognate antigen is unknown. Germline V gene sequence: CDR1 KGHDR, CDR2 SFDVKD. This CDR3 region has 15 residues. The trim removed 9 bases at V and 5 bases at J, leaving 13 bases unmatched. This specimen comes from a study of vaccination effects on CD4 cells after COVID-19. Study-wide points: Among infection- and vaccine-induced clones, marked clonal contraction occurred late after vaccination.

The repertoire was sequenced with immunoSEQ multiplex PCR; TCRdb's copy has only in-frame clones and lacks some. The sample has 40,000 to 45,000 clones, roughly four fifths seen once. Before any sequencing was done, the ViraFEST assay used viral peptide pools to expand antigen-specific CD4+ T cells. Cells that had been cultured for less than 13 days were the source of isolated CD4+ T cells. The vaccine recipients had no prior SARS-CoV-2 infection, with negative nucleocapsid antibodies. Cultures received IL-2 medium that replaced half the medium on days 3 and 7. The source is a human donor who received a COVID-19 vaccine. Sample: CD4+ T cells from PBMCs cultured with SARS-CoV-2 spike peptides, taken before COVID-19 vaccination. The rearrangement uses TRBV24-1 and TRBJ2-5; 8 bases line up with TRBD2. The CDR3 DNA reads TGTGCCACCCGTTTAACGGGAGGGACATTTGAGACCCAGTACTTC. Translated: CATRLTGGTFETQYF.